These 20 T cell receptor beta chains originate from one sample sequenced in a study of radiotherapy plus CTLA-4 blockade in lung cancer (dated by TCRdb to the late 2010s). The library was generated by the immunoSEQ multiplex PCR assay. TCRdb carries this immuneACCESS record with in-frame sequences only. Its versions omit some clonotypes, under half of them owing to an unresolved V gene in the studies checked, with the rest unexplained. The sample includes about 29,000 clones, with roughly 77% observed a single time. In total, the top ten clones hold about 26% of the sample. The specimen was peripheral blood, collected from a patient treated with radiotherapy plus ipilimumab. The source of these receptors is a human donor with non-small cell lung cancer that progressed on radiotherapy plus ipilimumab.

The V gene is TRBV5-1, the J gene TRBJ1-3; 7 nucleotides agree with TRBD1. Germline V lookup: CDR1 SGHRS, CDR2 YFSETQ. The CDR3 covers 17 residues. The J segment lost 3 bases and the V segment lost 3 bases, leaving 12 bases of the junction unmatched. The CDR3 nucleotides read TGCGCCAGCAGCTCCTCTTTCGACAGGGTGCATGGAAACACCATATATTTT. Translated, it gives CASSSSFDRVHGNTIYF.

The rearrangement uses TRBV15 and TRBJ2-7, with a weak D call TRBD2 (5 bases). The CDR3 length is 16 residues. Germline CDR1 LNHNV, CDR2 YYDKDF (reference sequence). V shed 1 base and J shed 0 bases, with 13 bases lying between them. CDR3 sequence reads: CATSRASARDSYEQYF. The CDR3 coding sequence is TGTGCCACCAGCAGAGCATCAGCGAGGGACTCCTACGAGCAGTACTTC.

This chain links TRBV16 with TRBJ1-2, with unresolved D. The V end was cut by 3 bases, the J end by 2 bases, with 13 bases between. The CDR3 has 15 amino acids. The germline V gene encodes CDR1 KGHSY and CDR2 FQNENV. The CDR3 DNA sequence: TGTGCCAGCAGCCATTACCGGGATCTAAACTATGGCTACACCTTC. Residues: CASSHYRDLNYGYTF.

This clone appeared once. CDR3 nucleotide sequence: TGTGCCAGCAGCGAAGGAAGCGGGGAGGCGAATGAGCAGTTCTTC. It is translated as CASSEGSGEANEQFF. The chain joins TRBV7-3 to TRBJ2-1; 7 bases match TRBD2. Germline assignment: CDR1 SGHTA and CDR2 FQGTGA. This CDR3 has 15 amino acids. The J segment lost 7 bases and the V segment lost 5 bases, leaving 11 bases of the junction unmatched.

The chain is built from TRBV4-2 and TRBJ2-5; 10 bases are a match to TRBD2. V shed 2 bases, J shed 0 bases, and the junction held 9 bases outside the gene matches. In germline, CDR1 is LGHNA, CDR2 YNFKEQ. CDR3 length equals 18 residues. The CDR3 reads CASSQRLLAGAYQETQYF. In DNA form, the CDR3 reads TGTGCCAGCAGCCAACGGCTTCTAGCGGGGGCCTACCAAGAGACCCAGTACTTC.

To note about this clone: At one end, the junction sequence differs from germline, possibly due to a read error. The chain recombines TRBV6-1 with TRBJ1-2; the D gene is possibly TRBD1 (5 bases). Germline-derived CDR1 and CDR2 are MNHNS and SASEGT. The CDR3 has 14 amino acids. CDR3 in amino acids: CASSEAGGGGGCTF. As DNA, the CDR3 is TGTGCCAGCAGTGAAGCGGGGGGAGGAGGAGGCTGCACCTTC.

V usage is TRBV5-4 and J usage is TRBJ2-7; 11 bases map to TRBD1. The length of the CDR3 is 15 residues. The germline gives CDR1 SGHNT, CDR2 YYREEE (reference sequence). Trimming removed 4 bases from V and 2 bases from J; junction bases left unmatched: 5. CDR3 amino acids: CASSGGQGATYEQYF. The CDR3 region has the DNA TGTGCCAGCAGCGGAGGACAGGGGGCCACCTACGAGCAGTACTTC.

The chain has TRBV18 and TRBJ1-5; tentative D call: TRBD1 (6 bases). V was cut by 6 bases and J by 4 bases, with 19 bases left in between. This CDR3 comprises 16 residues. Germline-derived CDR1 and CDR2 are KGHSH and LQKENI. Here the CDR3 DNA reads TGTGCCAGCTCGAGCCAGCCGACAGGCTCTAATCAGCCCCAGCATTTT. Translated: CASSSQPTGSNQPQHF.

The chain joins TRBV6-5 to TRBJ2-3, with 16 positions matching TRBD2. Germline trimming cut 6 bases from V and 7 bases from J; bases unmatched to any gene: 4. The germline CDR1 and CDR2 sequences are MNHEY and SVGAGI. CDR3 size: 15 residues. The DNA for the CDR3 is TGTGCCAGCAGGGGACTAGCGGGGGGGCAAAATACGCAGTATTTT. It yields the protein CASRGLAGGQNTQYF.

This CDR3 reads CASTLGGKGSYNEQFF. The CDR3 DNA sequence: TGTGCCAGTACCCTGGGCGGGAAGGGCTCCTACAATGAGCAGTTCTTC. The chain links TRBV19 to TRBJ2-1; the D gene is possibly TRBD2 (6 bases). Germline lookup yields CDR1 LNHDA and CDR2 SQIVND (reference sequence). Between the trimmed V and J ends, which lost 7 bases and 0 bases, there was a span of 16 bases. This CDR3 region has 16 residues.

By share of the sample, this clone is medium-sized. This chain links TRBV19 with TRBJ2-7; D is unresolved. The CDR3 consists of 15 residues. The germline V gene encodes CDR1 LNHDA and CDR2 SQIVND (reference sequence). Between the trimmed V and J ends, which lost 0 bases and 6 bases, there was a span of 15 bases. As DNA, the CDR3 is TGTGCCAGTAGTATAGATGGCCCCTCTCCACGCGAGCAGTACTTC. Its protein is CASSIDGPSPREQYF.

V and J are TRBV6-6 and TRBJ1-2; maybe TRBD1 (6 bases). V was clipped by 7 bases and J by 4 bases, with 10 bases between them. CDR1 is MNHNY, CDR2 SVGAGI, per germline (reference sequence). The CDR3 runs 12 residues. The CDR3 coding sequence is TGTGCCAGCACACAGGGCCCCTATGGCTACACCTTC. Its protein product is CASTQGPYGYTF.

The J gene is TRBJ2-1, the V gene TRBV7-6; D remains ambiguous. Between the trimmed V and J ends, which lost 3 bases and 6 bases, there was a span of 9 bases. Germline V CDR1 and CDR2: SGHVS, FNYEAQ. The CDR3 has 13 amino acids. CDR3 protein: CASSFGDFNEQFF. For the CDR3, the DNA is TGTGCCAGCAGCTTCGGAGATTTCAATGAGCAGTTCTTC.

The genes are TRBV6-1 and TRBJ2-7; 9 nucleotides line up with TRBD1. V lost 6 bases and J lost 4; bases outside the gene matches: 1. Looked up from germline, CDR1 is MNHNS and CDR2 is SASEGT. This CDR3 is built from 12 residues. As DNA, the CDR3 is TGTGCCAGCAGCGGGACAGGGTACGAGCAGTACTTC. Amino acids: CASSGTGYEQYF.

CDR3 sequence reads: CASSQGLARGEQFF. CDR3 DNA: TGTGCCAGCAGTCAGGGACTAGCCCGCGGTGAGCAGTTCTTC. The chain is built from TRBV28 and TRBJ2-1; 9 bases line up with TRBD2. Germline V CDR1 and CDR2: MDHEN, SYDVKM. V lost 5 bases to trimming and J lost 9 bases; unmatched junction nucleotides: 8. The length of the CDR3 is 14 residues. Combining the CDR3 with reference TRBV28 and TRBJ2-1 gives the whole variable domain DVKVTQSSRYLVKRTGEKVFLECVQDMDHENMFWYRQDPGLGLRLIYFSYDVKMKEKGDIPEGYSVSREKKERFSLILESASTNQTSMYLCASSQGLARGEQFFGPGTRLTVL.

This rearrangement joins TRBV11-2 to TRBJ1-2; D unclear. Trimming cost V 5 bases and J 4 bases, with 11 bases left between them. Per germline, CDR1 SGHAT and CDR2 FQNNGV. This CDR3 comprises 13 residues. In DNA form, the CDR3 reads TGTGCCAGCAGCGCCGGGAGCTTCTATGGCTACACCTTC. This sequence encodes CASSAGSFYGYTF.

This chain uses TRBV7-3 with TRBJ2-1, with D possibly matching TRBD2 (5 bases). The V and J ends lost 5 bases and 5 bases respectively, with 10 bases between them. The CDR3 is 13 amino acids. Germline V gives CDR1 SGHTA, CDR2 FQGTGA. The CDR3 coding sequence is TGTGCCAGCAGCCCTACTAGAAACAATGAGCAGTTCTTC. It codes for CASSPTRNNEQFF.

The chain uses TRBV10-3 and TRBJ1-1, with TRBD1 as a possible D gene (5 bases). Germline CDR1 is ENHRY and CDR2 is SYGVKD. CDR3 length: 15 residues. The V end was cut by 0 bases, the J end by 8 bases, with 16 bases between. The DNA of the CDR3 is TGTGCCATCAGTGAGTCTTCTGGGACTGGGTTCGAAGCTTTCTTT. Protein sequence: CAISESSGTGFEAFF.

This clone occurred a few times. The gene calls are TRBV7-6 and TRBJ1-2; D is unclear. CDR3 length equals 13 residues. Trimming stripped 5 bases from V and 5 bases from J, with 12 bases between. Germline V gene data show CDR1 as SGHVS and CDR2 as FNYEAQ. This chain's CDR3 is CASSPDGEYGYTF. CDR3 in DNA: TGTGCCAGCAGCCCGGACGGGGAATATGGCTACACCTTC.

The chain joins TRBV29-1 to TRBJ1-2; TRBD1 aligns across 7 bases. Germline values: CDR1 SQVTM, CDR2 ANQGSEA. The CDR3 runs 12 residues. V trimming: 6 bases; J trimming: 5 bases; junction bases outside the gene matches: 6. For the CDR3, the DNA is TGCAGCGTAGAGGGACAGAGTTATGGCTACACCTTC. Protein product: CSVEGQSYGYTF.